Sequencing of this T cell receptor (beta chain) was carried out in a study of response to subunit inactivated influenza vaccine. Study-level findings and limits: That few new T cells are recruited by each seasonal influenza vaccination was the authors' suggestion.

TCRdb passed the RT-PCR reads through MiXCR, listing each CDR3 protein once. Of roughly 790,000 distinct CDR3 sequences listed, roughly 20% are singletons. The CDR3 contains 12 residues. Trimming removed 6 bases from V and 10 bases from J, with 15 bases in between. This clonotype was seen many times. The antigen remains undetermined. This sample comprised PBMCs from blood, obtained more than 4 days after vaccination. The chain employs TRBV12-3 or TRBV12-4 and TRBJ2-5; possibly TRBD1 for D (6 bases). This clonotype was obtained from a man aged 45 to 65 who received an inactivated influenza vaccine. CDR3 loop: CASRAGEVDQYF. The CDR3 DNA is TGTGCCAGCAGAGCAGGGGAAGTAGACCAGTACTTC.